The 3 T cell receptor beta chains given below trace back to one sample, sequenced in a study of cytomegalovirus exposure and HLA in healthy donors. The PCR ran on 60 Vbeta and 13 Jbeta primers. Sequencing used immunoSEQ multiplex PCR; TCRdb keeps in-frame clones, though not all of them. This table holds roughly 190,000 clones, 84% found once. Sequenced material: PBMCs. The receptors originated from a woman aged 45 to 65 in good health and CMV-seropositive.

The gene calls are TRBV28 and TRBJ1-3; D is ambiguous. Trimming removed 4 bases at V and 4 bases at J, with 14 bases between. The germline V gene encodes CDR1 MDHEN and CDR2 SYDVKM. The CDR3 has 15 amino acids. CDR3 in amino acids: CASSSQEVAGNTIYF. The CDR3 DNA reads as TGTGCCAGCAGTTCCCAGGAGGTAGCCGGAAACACCATATATTTT.

The J gene is TRBJ2-2, the V gene TRBV19; TRBD2 is a possible D gene (6 bases). The ends were cut back, 5 bases at V and 6 bases at J, with 19 bases in the middle. The germline V gene encodes CDR1 LNHDA and CDR2 SQIVND (reference sequence). CDR3 length equals 16 residues. The CDR3, as DNA: TGTGCCAGTAGTGCAGGATCCCCCCGGGGGTCCGGGGAGCTGTTTTTT. It translates to CASSAGSPRGSGELFF.

CDR3 sequence reads: CASRDRGRETQYF. CDR3 coding DNA: TGTGCCAGCAGGGACAGAGGCCGGGAGACCCAGTACTTC. The chain links TRBV7-2 to TRBJ2-5; D is possibly TRBD1 (6 bases). The germline CDR1 and CDR2 sequences are SGHTA and FQGNSA. Deletions cut 6 bases from V and 5 bases from J, with 13 bases between. This CDR3 comprises 13 residues.